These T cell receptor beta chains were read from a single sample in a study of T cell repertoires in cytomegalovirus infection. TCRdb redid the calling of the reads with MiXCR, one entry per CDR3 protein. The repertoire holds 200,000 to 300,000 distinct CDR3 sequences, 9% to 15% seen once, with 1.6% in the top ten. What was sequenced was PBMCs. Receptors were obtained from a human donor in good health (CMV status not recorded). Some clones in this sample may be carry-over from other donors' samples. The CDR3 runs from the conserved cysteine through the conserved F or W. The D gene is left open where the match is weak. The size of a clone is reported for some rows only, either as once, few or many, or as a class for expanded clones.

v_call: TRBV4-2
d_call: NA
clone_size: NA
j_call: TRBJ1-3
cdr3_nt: TGTGCCAGCAGCCAAGACTTGCCGGGATTCTCTGGAAACACCATATATTTT
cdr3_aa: CASSQDLPGFSGNTIYF

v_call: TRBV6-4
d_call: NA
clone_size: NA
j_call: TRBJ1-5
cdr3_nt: TGTGCCAGCAGTGACGACCATAGCAATCAGCCCCAGCATTTT
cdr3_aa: CASSDDHSNQPQHF

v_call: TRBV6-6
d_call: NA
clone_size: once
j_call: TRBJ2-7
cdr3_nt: TGTGCCCGCAGTAGAAAAGGCCGGGACGGTCCCTACGAGCAGTACTTC
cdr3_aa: CARSRKGRDGPYEQYF

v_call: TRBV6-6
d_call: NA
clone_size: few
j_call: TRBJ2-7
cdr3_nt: TGTGCCAGCAGTTACCCGCCGAGTGGGGAGTTGAGCGAGCAGTACTTC
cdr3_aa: CASSYPPSGELSEQYF

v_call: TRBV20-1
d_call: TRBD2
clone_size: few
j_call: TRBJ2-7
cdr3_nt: TGCAGTGCTATAGCGGGATCCAACTACGAGCAGTACTTC
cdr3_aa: CSAIAGSNYEQYF

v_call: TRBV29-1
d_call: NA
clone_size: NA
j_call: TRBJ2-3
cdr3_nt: TGCAGCGTAGCTCCGGGACACACAGATACGCAGTATTTT
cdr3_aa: CSVAPGHTDTQYF

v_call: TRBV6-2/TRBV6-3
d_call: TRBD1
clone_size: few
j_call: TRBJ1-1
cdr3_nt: TGTGCCAGCAGGCACCGGACAGGAGACTCGAACACTGAAGCTTTCTTT
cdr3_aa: CASRHRTGDSNTEAFF

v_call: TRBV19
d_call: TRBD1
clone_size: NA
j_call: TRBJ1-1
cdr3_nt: TGTGCCAGTAGTGTTACAGGGGCGGACACTGAAGCTTTCTTT
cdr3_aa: CASSVTGADTEAFF

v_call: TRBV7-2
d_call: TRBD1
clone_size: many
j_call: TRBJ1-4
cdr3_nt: TGTGCCAGCAGTTTCAGGGGGCTGTCTAATGAAAAACTGTTTTTT
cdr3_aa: CASSFRGLSNEKLFF

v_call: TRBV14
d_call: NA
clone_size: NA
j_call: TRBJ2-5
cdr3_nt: TGTGCCAGCAGCCAAGGAATCTCGCGGGTTACCCAGTACTTC
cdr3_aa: CASSQGISRVTQYF

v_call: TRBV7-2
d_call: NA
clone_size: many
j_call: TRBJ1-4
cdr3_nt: TGTGCCAGCAGCGTAGGTATTCAGCAAGAAAAACTGTTTTTT
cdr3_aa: CASSVGIQQEKLFF

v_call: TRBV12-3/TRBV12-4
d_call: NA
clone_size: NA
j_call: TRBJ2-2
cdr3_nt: TGTGCCAGCAGTTTGGGGAGGACCTACACCGGGGAGCTGTTTTTT
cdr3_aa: CASSLGRTYTGELFF

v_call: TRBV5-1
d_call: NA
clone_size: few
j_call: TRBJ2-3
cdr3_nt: TGCGCCAGCAGCTTCCCTAGCGGCACAGATACGCAGTATTTT
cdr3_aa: CASSFPSGTDTQYF

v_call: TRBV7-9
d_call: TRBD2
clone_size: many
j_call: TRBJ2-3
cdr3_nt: TGTGCCAGCAGCCCTAGCGGGGGGGCCTTGCCAGCAGATACGCAGTATTTT
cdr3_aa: CASSPSGGALPADTQYF

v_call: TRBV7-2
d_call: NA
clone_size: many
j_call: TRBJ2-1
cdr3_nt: TGTGCCAGCAGCTTAGACCCGGCCCACAATGAGCAGTTCTTC
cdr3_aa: CASSLDPAHNEQFF

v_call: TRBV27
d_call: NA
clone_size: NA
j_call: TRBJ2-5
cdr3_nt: TGTGCCAGCAGTTTATTAAGTCTGCGAGAGACCCAGTACTTC
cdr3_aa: CASSLLSLRETQYF

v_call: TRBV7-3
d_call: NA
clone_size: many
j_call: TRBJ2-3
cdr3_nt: TGTGCCAGCAGCTTAATCCCGGGCAGCACAGATACGCAGTATTTT
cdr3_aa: CASSLIPGSTDTQYF

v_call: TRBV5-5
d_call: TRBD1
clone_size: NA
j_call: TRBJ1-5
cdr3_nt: TGTGCCAGCAGCCGGGACAGCCATTACAATCAGCCCCAGCATTTT
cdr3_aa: CASSRDSHYNQPQHF

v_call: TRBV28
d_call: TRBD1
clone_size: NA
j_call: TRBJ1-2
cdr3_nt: TGTGCCATTAAGGGGGACAGGGGCCTGAGCTATGGCTACACCTTC
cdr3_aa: CAIKGDRGLSYGYTF

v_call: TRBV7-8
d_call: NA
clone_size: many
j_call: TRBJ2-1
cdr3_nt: TGTGCCAGCAGCTTAGCCCGGGTCGGTATCGTTGAGCAGTTCTTC
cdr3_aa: CASSLARVGIVEQFF

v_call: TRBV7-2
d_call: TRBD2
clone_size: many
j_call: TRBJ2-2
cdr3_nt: TGTGCCAGCAGCTACCTCTCTCTAGCGGCCGCTAGAGGGGAGCTGTTTTTT
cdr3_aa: CASSYLSLAAARGELFF

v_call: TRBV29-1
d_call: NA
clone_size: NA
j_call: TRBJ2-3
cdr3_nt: TGCAGCGTTGACAGGCCCTGGGCAACAGATACGCAGTATTTT
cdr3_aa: CSVDRPWATDTQYF

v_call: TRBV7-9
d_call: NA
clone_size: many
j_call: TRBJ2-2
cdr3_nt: TGTGCCAGCAGCTTGAAGGACTTCGACACCGGGGAGCTGTTTTTT
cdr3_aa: CASSLKDFDTGELFF

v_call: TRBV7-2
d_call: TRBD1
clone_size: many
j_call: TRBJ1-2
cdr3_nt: TGTGCCAGCTCCCGGGACAGGGGACGCTACACCTTC
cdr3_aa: CASSRDRGRYTF

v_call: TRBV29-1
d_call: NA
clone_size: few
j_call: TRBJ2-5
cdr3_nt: TGCAGCGTTGAAGATGCCACAGGGCCCCAAGAGACCCAGTACTTC
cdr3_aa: CSVEDATGPQETQYF

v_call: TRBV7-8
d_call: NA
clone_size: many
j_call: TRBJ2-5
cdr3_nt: TGTGCCAGCAGCCAAATCCGGGGCGGGGAGACCCAGTACTTC
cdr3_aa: CASSQIRGGETQYF

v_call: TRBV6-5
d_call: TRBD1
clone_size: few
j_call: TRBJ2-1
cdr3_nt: TGTGCCAGCAGTTGGGACGGACAGGGAGATGAGCAGTTCTTC
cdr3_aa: CASSWDGQGDEQFF

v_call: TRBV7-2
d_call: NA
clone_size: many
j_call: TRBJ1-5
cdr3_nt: TGTGCCAGCAGCCAAGGGGGGGGCGGGGATCAGCCCCAGCATTTT
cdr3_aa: CASSQGGGGDQPQHF

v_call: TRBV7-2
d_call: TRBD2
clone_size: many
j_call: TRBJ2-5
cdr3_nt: TGTGCCAGCAGCACCCTGGTCAGGGAGGGAGGAAAGACCCAGTACTTC
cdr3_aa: CASSTLVREGGKTQYF

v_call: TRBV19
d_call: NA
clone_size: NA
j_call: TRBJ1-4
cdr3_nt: TGTGCCAGTAGTATATCCCACGGAACTAATGAAAAACTGTTTTTT
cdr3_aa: CASSISHGTNEKLFF

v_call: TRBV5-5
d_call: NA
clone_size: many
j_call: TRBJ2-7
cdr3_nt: TGTGCCAGCAGCCCAATGGAGATCTCGGAAAACTTC
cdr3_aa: CASSPMEISENF

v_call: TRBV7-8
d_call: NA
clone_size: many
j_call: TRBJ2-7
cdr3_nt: TGTGCCAGCAGCCCGTGGACCACCTCCTACGAGCAGTACTTC
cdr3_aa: CASSPWTTSYEQYF